The next 10 T cell receptor beta chains were all read from a single sample in a study of OX40 agonist ivuxolimab in advanced cancers. Libraries were built with the immunoSEQ multiplex PCR assay. TCRdb carries this immuneACCESS record with in-frame sequences only. Its versions omit some clonotypes, under half of them owing to an unresolved V gene in the studies checked, with the rest unexplained. In this sample the table shows about 77,000 clones, 65% to 90% of which occur a single time. The leading ten clones occupy 0.5% to 0.8% of the sample. This specimen consisted of CD4+ or CD8+ T cells sorted from blood, obtained in a trial of the OX40 agonist ivuxolimab. All receptors derive from an adult with an advanced solid tumor such as melanoma, head and neck, liver or kidney cancer.

V gene TRBV4-2 combines with J gene TRBJ2-5, with 7 bases aligning to TRBD2. The CDR3 spans 18 residues. The J segment lost 4 bases and the V segment lost 1 base, leaving 15 bases of the junction unmatched. Germline values: CDR1 LGHNA, CDR2 YNFKEQ. CDR3 sequence reads: CASSQGLADPGRGETQYF. The DNA for the CDR3 is TGTGCCAGCAGCCAAGGACTAGCAGATCCGGGGCGAGGAGAGACCCAGTACTTC.

This chain joins TRBV18 and TRBJ2-7; the D is unclear. V was cut by 0 bases and J by 2 bases, with 14 bases left in between. The germline V gene has CDR1 KGHSH and CDR2 LQKENI. The CDR3 contains 16 residues. Here the CDR3 reads CASSPPNAEVAYEQYF. Written as DNA, the CDR3 is TGTGCCAGCTCACCACCGAATGCGGAAGTCGCCTACGAGCAGTACTTC.

The chain employs TRBV1 and TRBJ2-6. TRBV1 has pseudogene status. The CDR3 is 17 residues long. The DNA of the CDR3 is TGCACCAGCAGAGTAGACCGTTTGTGCAGTCGGGCCAACGTCCTGACTTTC. Its translation: CTSRVDRLCSRANVLTF.

This clone was seen only a few times. The junction departs from germline at one end; a sequencing error may be responsible. This chain uses TRBV7-9 with TRBJ1-2; D is ambiguous. Per the germline V gene, CDR1 is SEHNR and CDR2 is FQNEAQ (reference sequence). The CDR3 loop spans 14 amino acids. CDR3 amino acids: CASSLGILTNSGEF. The CDR3 bases are TGTGCCAGCAGCTTAGGCATTTTGACAAACTCAGGAGAATTC.

In its sample, this clone was seen a few times. The chain employs TRBV6-1 and TRBJ1-6; tentatively, D is TRBD1 (5 bases). The CDR3 is 13 amino acids. Trimming stripped 10 bases from V and 11 bases from J, with 18 bases between. The V gene's germline CDR1 is MNHNS and CDR2 SASEGT. CDR3 loop: CATWGRQGTPLHF. The CDR3 DNA reads as TGTGCCACTTGGGGACGCCAAGGGACACCCCTCCACTTT.

Only a few counts were recorded for this clone. One end of the junction fails to match germline, which may point to a read error. V gene TRBV4-2 combines with J gene TRBJ1-5; D gene unclear. Germline loops: CDR1 LGHNA, CDR2 YNFKEQ. CDR3 length equals 14 residues. CDR3 region: CASSQDLGNPPQHF. The CDR3, as DNA: TGTGCCAGCAGCCAAGATTTGGGGAATCCGCCCCAGCATTTT.

V gene TRBV4-2 combines with J gene TRBJ2-5, with a tentative D call TRBD2 (5 bases). The CDR3 is 17 residues long. Germline V gene data show CDR1 as LGHNA and CDR2 as YNFKEQ. V shed 4 bases and J shed 1 base, with 19 bases lying between them. The DNA of the CDR3 is TGTGCCAGCAGCCCCAACCCTTTGGGAAGCGGCCAAGAGACCCAGTACTTC. Translating gives CASSPNPLGSGQETQYF.

This clone came up a few times. The chain links TRBV7-9 to TRBJ1-2; a weak D match, TRBD1 (6 bases). The V and J ends lost 11 bases and 4 bases respectively, with 11 bases between them. CDR3 size: 11 residues. Germline V gene lookup returns CDR1 SEHNR and CDR2 FQNEAQ (reference sequence). CDR3 nucleotides: TGTGCCTATGGGGGCGTCTATGGCTACACCTTC. This translates into CAYGGVYGYTF.

As DNA, the CDR3 is TGTGCCAGCAGCCCAGGACTAGCGAGGACAGATACGCAGTATTTT. The encoded protein is CASSPGLARTDTQYF. The V call is TRBV7-2, the J call TRBJ2-3, with 9 bases lining up with TRBD2. Per germline, CDR1 SGHTA and CDR2 FQGNSA. CDR3 length equals 15 residues. V shed 5 bases, J shed 3 bases, and the junction held 6 bases outside the gene matches.

This chain links TRBV30 with TRBJ1-1, with D tentatively TRBD1 (6 bases). The ends were cut back, 3 bases at V and 6 bases at J, with 17 bases in the middle. The length of the CDR3 is 14 residues. CDR1 and CDR2 (germline): GTSNPN, SVGIG (reference sequence). The CDR3, as DNA: TGTGCCTGGAGGGACACAGGGAAGGGCGCTGAAGCTTTCTTT. Encoded protein: CAWRDTGKGAEAFF.